These 27 T cell receptor beta chains originate from one sample sequenced in a study of cytomegalovirus exposure and HLA in healthy donors. Researchers ran the PCR with 60 Vbeta and 13 Jbeta primers. Profiling relied on immunoSEQ multiplex PCR, and the TCRdb table lists in-frame clones only, not all of them. The table lists over 120,000 clones, roughly 70% of them singletons. What was sequenced was PBMCs. These receptor sequences come from a woman aged 55-69 years in good health and CMV-seropositive.

The rearrangement joins TRBV4-1 to TRBJ2-7; 7 nucleotides agree with TRBD1. Germline CDR1 reads MGHRA; CDR2 reads YSYEKL. Trimming removed 2 bases from V and 0 bases from J; junction bases left unmatched: 4. The CDR3 contains 15 residues. The CDR3 nucleotides are TGCGCCAGCAGCCAACGGGACAGCCTCTCCTACGAGCAGTACTTC. This encodes CASSQRDSLSYEQYF.

The CDR3 DNA follows: TGCGCCAGCAGCACCACCCCGGAGGATACGCAGTATTTT. This sequence encodes CASSTTPEDTQYF. This rearrangement joins TRBV5-1 to TRBJ2-3, with unresolved D. V was pared by 4 bases and J by 6 bases, with 12 bases between. Germline CDR1 SGHRS, CDR2 YFSETQ. The CDR3 sequence is 13 residues long.

In DNA form, the CDR3 reads TGTGCCAGCAGCCTAGGGACAGAGACTGGGGAGCTGTTTTTT. Translating it yields CASSLGTETGELFF. This chain joins TRBV2 and TRBJ2-2; 7 bases fit TRBD1. Germline V CDR1 and CDR2: SNHLY, FYNNEI. With V trimmed by 6 bases and J by 8 bases, 9 bases remained unmatched. There are 14 residues in the CDR3. Based on the CDR3 plus reference TRBV2 and TRBJ2-2, the full variable domain is EPEVTQTPSHQVTQMGQEVILRCVPISNHLYFYWYRQILGQKVEFLVSFYNNEISEKSEIFDDQFSVERPDGSNFTLKIRSTKLEDSAMYFCASSLGTETGELFFGEGSRLTVL.

This clone was recorded once. This chain uses TRBV28 with TRBJ2-5, with a tentative D call TRBD2 (6 bases). V lost 6 bases, J lost 7 bases, and 18 bases lay in between. The CDR3 has 14 residues. Looked up from germline, CDR1 is MDHEN and CDR2 is SYDVKM. The CDR3 reads CASSSTGTGGTQYF. As DNA, the CDR3 is TGTGCCAGCAGCTCGACCGGGACTGGAGGGACCCAGTACTTC.

The chain's CDR3 is CASGLLLSGTGSLNTEAFF. The DNA for the CDR3 is TGTGCTAGTGGTTTGCTCCTCTCCGGGACAGGGTCCCTGAACACTGAAGCTTTCTTT. The chain combines TRBV12-5 with TRBJ1-1, with TRBD1 identical over 9 bases. The CDR3 runs 19 residues. V shed 2 bases, J shed 0 bases, and the junction held 13 bases outside the gene matches. Germline V gene data show CDR1 as LGHNT and CDR2 as FRNRAP.

In its sample, this clone was seen a few times. V usage is TRBV6-6 and J usage is TRBJ1-4, with 9 bases that match TRBD1. V trimming: 0 bases; J trimming: 4 bases; junction bases outside the gene matches: 0. This CDR3 region has 15 residues. Germline CDR1 reads MNHNY; CDR2 reads SVGAGI (reference sequence). In DNA form, the CDR3 reads TGTGCCAGCAGTTACTCGGGACAGGGTAATGAAAAACTGTTTTTT. Translated, it gives CASSYSGQGNEKLFF.

This chain uses TRBV6-5 with TRBJ1-2, with D perhaps matching TRBD1 (6 bases). This CDR3 has 13 amino acids. Germline assignment: CDR1 MNHEY and CDR2 SVGAGI. Trimming cost V 7 bases and J 8 bases, with 17 bases left between them. The CDR3 DNA reads as TGTGCCAGCACTTCCCCACAGGGCCGGGGCTACACCTTC. Its protein is CASTSPQGRGYTF.

This clone has only one observation. This chain links TRBV6-5 with TRBJ1-2, with 8 bases lining up with TRBD1. CDR1 and CDR2 (germline): MNHEY, SVGAGI. The V segment lost 6 bases and the J segment 2 bases; nucleotides outside the gene matches: 5. The CDR3 consists of 14 residues. The CDR3 coding sequence is TGTGCCAGCAGCGTCCGGACAGGGAACTATGGCTACACCTTC. Residues: CASSVRTGNYGYTF.

The chain links TRBV27 to TRBJ2-1, with 7 positions matching TRBD2. In germline, CDR1 is MNHEY, CDR2 SMNVEV (reference sequence). Trimming removed 3 bases from V and 5 bases from J; junction bases left unmatched: 10. The length of the CDR3 is 16 residues. The CDR3 spells CASSFIPREPNNEQFF. The DNA of the CDR3 is TGTGCCAGCAGTTTCATCCCGCGGGAGCCTAACAATGAGCAGTTCTTC.

This chain's CDR3 is CASSFARDRAMGGYTF. The CDR3 DNA sequence: TGTGCCAGCAGCTTTGCCCGGGACAGGGCCATGGGTGGCTACACCTTC. This chain connects TRBV7-9 to TRBJ1-2; 9 bases map to TRBD1. Per germline, CDR1 SEHNR and CDR2 FQNEAQ (reference sequence). The CDR3 contains 16 residues. J gave up 7 bases and V 3 bases, and 12 bases lay outside the gene matches.

The rearrangement joins TRBV29-1 to TRBJ1-1; D is unresolved. The CDR3 sequence is 10 residues long. Germline V gene sequence: CDR1 SQVTM, CDR2 ANQGSEA. V was cut by 0 bases and J by 10 bases, with 6 bases left in between. The CDR3 bases are TGCAGCGTTGAAGATCCGAGAGCTTTCTTT. Its translation is CSVEDPRAFF. Full variable domain (rest looked up from reference TRBV29-1 and TRBJ1-1): SAVISQKPSRDICQRGTSLTIQCQVDSQVTMMFWYRQQPGQSLTLIATANQGSEATYESGFVIDKFPISRPNLTFSTLTVSNMSPEDSSIYLCSVEDPRAFFGQGTRLTVV.

J is TRBJ2-7 and V is TRBV28; TRBD1 aligns across 7 bases. Per germline, CDR1 MDHEN and CDR2 SYDVKM. The CDR3 is made up of 15 amino acids. V trimming: 5 bases; J trimming: 2 bases; junction bases outside the gene matches: 9. The CDR3 protein is CASSTEGTAPYEQYF. The CDR3, as DNA: TGTGCCAGCAGTACCGAAGGGACAGCACCCTACGAGCAGTACTTC.

The gene calls are TRBV19 and TRBJ2-1; 8 bases map to TRBD1. The CDR3 has 13 amino acids. Per the germline V gene, CDR1 is LNHDA and CDR2 is SQIVND (reference sequence). V lost 6 bases to trimming and J lost 7 bases; unmatched junction nucleotides: 5. CDR3 amino acids: CASRDRERNEQFF. The CDR3 DNA sequence: TGTGCCAGTAGGGACAGGGAGAGAAATGAGCAGTTCTTC.

CDR3 nucleotides: TGCGCCAGCAGCGGCGGCGGGTCAGGAAACACCATATATTTT. Translating it yields CASSGGGSGNTIYF. The chain employs TRBV5-1 and TRBJ1-3; D not certain. The CDR3 totals 14 residues. Germline CDR1 and CDR2: SGHRS and YFSETQ. V was shortened by 4 bases and J by 4 bases, with 12 bases between the two germline ends.

The chain couples TRBV30 to TRBJ1-1; D is possibly TRBD1 (5 bases). CDR1 and CDR2 (germline): GTSNPN, SVGIG (reference sequence). V was shortened by 0 bases and J by 4 bases, with 9 bases between the two germline ends. The CDR3 loop spans 13 amino acids. The CDR3 loop is CAWSVGGATEAFF. Written as DNA, the CDR3 is TGTGCCTGGAGTGTAGGAGGGGCCACTGAAGCTTTCTTT.

The rearrangement joins TRBV6-1 to TRBJ2-4, with D possibly matching TRBD1 (6 bases). The CDR3 length is 15 residues. CDR1 MNHNS and CDR2 SASEGT come from the germline V gene. V lost 6 bases to trimming and J lost 7 bases, with 19 bases between them. The CDR3 here is CASSQLQGQWNIQYF. In DNA form, the CDR3 reads TGTGCCAGCAGCCAATTACAGGGTCAGTGGAACATTCAGTACTTC.

The J gene is TRBJ2-2, the V gene TRBV19; D ambiguous. Looked up from germline, CDR1 is LNHDA and CDR2 is SQIVND (reference sequence). The CDR3 runs 14 residues. V was pared by 6 bases and J by 4 bases, with 12 bases between. CDR3 coding DNA: TGTGCCAGTAGCCCGACAATGGGCACCGGGGAGCTGTTTTTT. Its protein product is CASSPTMGTGELFF. Combining the CDR3 with reference TRBV19 and TRBJ2-2 gives the whole variable domain DGGITQSPKYLFRKEGQNVTLSCEQNLNHDAMYWYRQDPGQGLRLIYYSQIVNDFQKGDIAEGYSVSREKKESFPLTVTSAQKNPTAFYLCASSPTMGTGELFFGEGSRLTVL.

This clone appeared a single time. The genes are TRBV9 and TRBJ2-2, with D possibly matching TRBD1 (5 bases). Per germline, CDR1 SGDLS and CDR2 YYNGEE. Deletions cut 0 bases from V and 7 bases from J, with 10 bases between. The CDR3 has 14 amino acids. The CDR3 sequence is CASSVGRGDGELFF. The CDR3 DNA sequence: TGTGCCAGCAGCGTAGGAAGGGGCGACGGGGAGCTGTTTTTT.

This rearrangement joins TRBV5-1 to TRBJ2-7; tentatively, D is TRBD1 (6 bases). Trimming removed 4 bases at V and 6 bases at J, with 20 bases between. The CDR3 has 15 amino acids. CDR1 is SGHRS, CDR2 YFSETQ, per germline. The CDR3 DNA sequence: TGCGCCAGCAGCCCCGTCTCGGCAGGGGAACTCGAGCAGTACTTC. The encoded protein is CASSPVSAGELEQYF.

The CDR3 DNA reads as TGTGCCAGCAGTTTATCCGGGGTTACTGAAGCTTTCTTT. Encoded protein: CASSLSGVTEAFF. V usage is TRBV27 and J usage is TRBJ1-1; D is ambiguous. Per germline, CDR1 MNHEY and CDR2 SMNVEV (reference sequence). V gave up 0 bases and J gave up 5 bases, with 7 bases separating them. The CDR3 extends over 13 amino acids.

This clone was seen only once. The chain combines TRBV19 with TRBJ1-3; D is perhaps TRBD1 (6 bases). Looked up from germline, CDR1 is LNHDA and CDR2 is SQIVND (reference sequence). The CDR3 covers 14 residues. The V end was cut by 4 bases, the J end by 2 bases, with 9 bases between. The CDR3 DNA sequence: TGTGCCAGTAGTACCAGGGGCCCTGGAAACACCATATATTTT. Its protein is CASSTRGPGNTIYF.

The V gene is TRBV19, the J gene TRBJ2-7; 9 bases line up with TRBD1. Germline V lookup: CDR1 LNHDA, CDR2 SQIVND (reference sequence). V gave up 3 bases and J gave up 2 bases; unmatched junction bases: 2. This CDR3 spans 14 amino acids. The CDR3 coding sequence is TGTGCCAGTAGTATCGGGGACAGGGCCTACGAGCAGTACTTC. It translates to CASSIGDRAYEQYF.

The gene calls are TRBV9 and TRBJ2-2; 8 bases map to TRBD1. CDR3 size: 15 residues. V lost 0 bases and J lost 6; bases outside the gene matches: 4. The germline gives CDR1 SGDLS, CDR2 YYNGEE. CDR3 residues: CASSVGTQGAGELFF. Here the CDR3 DNA reads TGTGCCAGCAGCGTAGGCACACAGGGGGCCGGGGAGCTGTTTTTT.

The V and J genes are TRBV9 and TRBJ2-5, with D possibly matching TRBD1 (5 bases). This CDR3 contains 14 residues. Per germline, CDR1 SGDLS and CDR2 YYNGEE. V gave up 4 bases and J gave up 1 base, with 11 bases separating them. CDR3 amino acids: CASSPWGSQETQYF. In DNA, the CDR3 is TGTGCCAGCAGCCCTTGGGGCAGCCAAGAGACCCAGTACTTC.

This sequence joins TRBV19 and TRBJ1-2; tentative D call: TRBD1 (6 bases). V was trimmed by 3 bases and J by 2 bases, leaving 22 bases between them. This CDR3 comprises 18 residues. CDR1 is LNHDA and CDR2 is SQIVND in the germline V gene (reference sequence). This CDR3 is CASSISTGHHGPNYGYTF. CDR3 DNA: TGTGCCAGTAGTATTTCGACAGGCCACCATGGCCCAAACTATGGCTACACCTTC.

This clone was recorded once. V gene TRBV15 combines with J gene TRBJ1-5, with TRBD1 as a possible D gene (5 bases). Trimming took 3 bases from V and 7 from J, leaving 19 bases between them. Germline V gene sequence: CDR1 LNHNV, CDR2 YYDKDF (reference sequence). The CDR3 has 16 residues. CDR3 nucleotides: TGTGCCACCAGCAGTGGGGGGTTCGGCGACGGACAGCCCCAGCATTTT. Encoded protein: CATSSGGFGDGQPQHF.

This clone is a singleton in its sample. The V call is TRBV5-1, the J call TRBJ1-1; D perhaps matches TRBD1 (6 bases). The CDR3 runs 14 residues. The germline CDR1 and CDR2 sequences are SGHRS and YFSETQ. V was clipped by 0 bases and J by 7 bases, with 13 bases between them. CDR3 sequence reads: CASSLAKTGLEAFF. The DNA of the CDR3 is TGCGCCAGCAGCTTGGCGAAGACAGGACTTGAAGCTTTCTTT.